This entry is about one TCR beta chain. Produced via immunoSEQ multiplex PCR; TCRdb's table is partial and in-frame only. The sample lists 250,000 to 350,000 clones, 70% to 80% seen once, with about 5.3% in the top ten. Trimming shortened V by 3 bases and J by 3 bases, and 9 bases separated the two germline ends. CDR1 is MDHEN, CDR2 SYDVKM, per germline. The CDR3 runs to 13 residues. This entry is derived from a study of cytotoxic CD8 clonotypes in ibrutinib-treated CLL. This TCR derives from a human donor with chronic lymphocytic leukemia. Source: PBMCs, taken at disease progression, from a patient treated with ibrutinib. The chain carries TRBV28 and TRBJ2-7, with D perhaps TRBD1 (5 bases). The CDR3 here is CASSFVGVYEQYF. CDR3 DNA: TGTGCCAGCAGTTTCGTAGGGGTCTACGAGCAGTACTTC.